This TCR beta chain was found in a study of shared clonotypes between healthy human individuals. This clone was counted a single time. The naive CD8 population came from CD45RO-negative cells selected for CCR7, without terminally differentiated effector memory CD45RA+ cells. Healthy HIV-negative adults without recent acute infections or vaccinations served as donors. Sequencing used immunoSEQ multiplex PCR; TCRdb keeps in-frame clones, though not all of them. Of 600,000 or so clones listed, roughly 98% are singletons. Sequencing was carried out using naive CD8+ T cells sorted from blood. The receptor comes from a man aged 25 to 40 in good health.

The CDR3 loop is CASSLPRQPGLEWSYEQYF. The CDR3 region has the DNA TGTGCCAGCAGCTTACCCAGGCAGCCTGGACTAGAGTGGTCCTACGAGCAGTACTTC. This rearrangement joins TRBV7-9 to TRBJ2-7, with 7 bases matching TRBD2. V dropped 2 bases and J dropped 1; count of bases not matched to a gene: 17. The length of the CDR3 is 19 residues. Germline-derived CDR1 and CDR2 are SEHNR and FQNEAQ (reference sequence).